One and the same sample provided the 3 T cell receptor beta chains below, sequenced in a study of T cells after posttransplantation cyclophosphamide. Sampled 1 year posttransplant, controls received myeloablative marrow transplants, methotrexate and a calcineurin inhibitor. Clones were sequenced by immunoSEQ multiplex PCR, and TCRdb holds only the in-frame ones, with some missing. Counted here are roughly 20,000 clones, approximately 86% occurring once; the ten biggest clones make up about 2%. The sequencing used PBMCs, collected 362 days after allogeneic stem cell transplant with calcineurin inhibitor and methotrexate. These receptors were obtained from a female patient between 25 and 45 years old who received an allogeneic stem cell transplant from an unrelated donor, was CMV-positive, and had acute and chronic GVHD. These T cells may partly come from the graft donor.

This clone was observed a single time. The chain combines TRBV7-8 with TRBJ1-2, with 8 bases matching TRBD1. Germline V lookup: CDR1 SGHVS, CDR2 FQNEAQ. Trimming at V came to 0 bases and at J to 6 bases, leaving 12 bases not matched to a gene. The CDR3 totals 17 residues. The CDR3 reads CASSLATFGQGANGYTF. The CDR3 nucleotides are TGTGCCAGCAGCTTAGCGACCTTCGGACAGGGAGCCAATGGCTACACCTTC.

The sample holds a few counts of this clone. CDR3 loop: CASSPDRVYGYTF. The CDR3 nucleotides read TGTGCCAGCAGCCCAGACAGGGTCTATGGCTACACCTTC. The chain joins TRBV6-6 to TRBJ1-2, with 7 bases fitting TRBD1. Germline V CDR1 and CDR2: MNHNY, SVGAGI (reference sequence). This CDR3 has 13 amino acids. Trimming cost V 6 bases and J 4 bases; bases outside gene matches: 5.

CDR3 nucleotides: TGTGCCAGCAGGGGACTAGCGGGGGGAAAGGGGGGCAATGAGCAGTTCTTC. Translation gives CASRGLAGGKGGNEQFF. The gene calls are TRBV9 and TRBJ2-1, with 15 positions matching TRBD2. Germline CDR1 reads SGDLS; CDR2 reads YYNGEE. The CDR3 is 17 residues long. The V and J ends lost 5 bases and 6 bases, in that order; junction bases with no gene match: 9.